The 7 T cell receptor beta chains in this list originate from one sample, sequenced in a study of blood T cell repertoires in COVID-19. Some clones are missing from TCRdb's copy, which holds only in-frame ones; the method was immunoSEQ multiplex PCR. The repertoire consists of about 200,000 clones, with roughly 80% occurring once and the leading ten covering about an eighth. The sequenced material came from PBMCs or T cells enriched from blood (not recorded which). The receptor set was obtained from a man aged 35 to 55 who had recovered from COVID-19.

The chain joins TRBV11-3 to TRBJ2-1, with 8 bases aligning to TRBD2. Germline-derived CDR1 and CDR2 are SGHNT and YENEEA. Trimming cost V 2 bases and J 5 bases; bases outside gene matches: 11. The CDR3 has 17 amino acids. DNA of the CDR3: TGTGCCAGCAGCTTAAGGGTAGCGGGATCGGTCCACAATGAGCAGTTCTTC. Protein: CASSLRVAGSVHNEQFF.

The DNA of the CDR3 is TGTGCCAGCAGCACTTCGTCTCATCCGCAGTTCTTC. Amino acid sequence: CASSTSSHPQFF. This chain connects TRBV13 to TRBJ2-1; no clear D gene. CDR1 and CDR2 from the germline V gene are PRHDT and FYEKMQ (reference sequence). This CDR3 has 12 amino acids. Trimming took 5 bases from V and 12 from J, leaving 14 bases between them.

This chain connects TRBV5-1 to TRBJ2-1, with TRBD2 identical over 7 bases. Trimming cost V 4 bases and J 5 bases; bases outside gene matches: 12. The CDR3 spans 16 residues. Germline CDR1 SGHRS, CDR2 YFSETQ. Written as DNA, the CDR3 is TGCGCCAGCAGCCGGCAGGGTACTACTAGCGACAATGAGCAGTTCTTC. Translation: CASSRQGTTSDNEQFF.

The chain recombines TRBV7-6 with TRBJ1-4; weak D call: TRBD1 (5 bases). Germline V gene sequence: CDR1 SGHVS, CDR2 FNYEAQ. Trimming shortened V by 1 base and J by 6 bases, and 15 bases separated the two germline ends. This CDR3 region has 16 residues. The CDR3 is CASSLEVRAKDEKLFF. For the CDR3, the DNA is TGTGCCAGCAGCTTAGAGGTCAGGGCGAAGGATGAAAAACTGTTTTTT.

This CDR3 reads CASSTDRVVSEPQHF. CDR3 DNA: TGTGCCAGCAGTACTGACAGGGTGGTATCTGAGCCCCAGCATTTT. The chain carries TRBV6-5 and TRBJ1-5; TRBD1 matches at 7 bases. Germline V gene sequence: CDR1 MNHEY, CDR2 SVGAGI. The CDR3 extends over 15 amino acids. V lost 5 bases to trimming and J lost 8 bases; unmatched junction nucleotides: 12.

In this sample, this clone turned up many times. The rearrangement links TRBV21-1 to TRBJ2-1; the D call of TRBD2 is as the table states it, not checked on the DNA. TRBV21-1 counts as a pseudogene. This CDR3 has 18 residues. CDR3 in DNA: TGTGCCACGAGGCCCGGACTGGCCGCTATACTAAACTCTCTCGGGCAGTTCTTC. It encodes CATRPGLAAILNSLGQFF.

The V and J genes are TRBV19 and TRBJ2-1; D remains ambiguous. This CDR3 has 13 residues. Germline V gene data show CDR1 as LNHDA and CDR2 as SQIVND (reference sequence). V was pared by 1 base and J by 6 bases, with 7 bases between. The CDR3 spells CASSIVPGNEQFF. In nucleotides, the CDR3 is TGTGCCAGTAGTATAGTGCCGGGCAATGAGCAGTTCTTC. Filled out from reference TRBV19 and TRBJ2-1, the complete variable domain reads DGGITQSPKYLFRKEGQNVTLSCEQNLNHDAMYWYRQDPGQGLRLIYYSQIVNDFQKGDIAEGYSVSREKKESFPLTVTSAQKNPTAFYLCASSIVPGNEQFFGPGTRLTVL.